This passage covers 32 T cell receptor beta chains from one sample sequenced in a study of shared clonotypes between healthy human individuals. Sequencing was performed with immunoSEQ multiplex PCR; in TCRdb, only in-frame clones are kept and a portion is missing. Among some 490,000 clones listed, roughly 80% were seen once. Sequencing was performed on PBMCs. The receptors originated from a woman aged 40-49 years in good health. Some clones in this sample may be carry-over from other donors' samples.

The V gene is TRBV7-6, the J gene TRBJ2-5; 9 nucleotides match TRBD1. V lost 5 bases to trimming and J lost 7 bases; unmatched junction nucleotides: 8. In germline, CDR1 is SGHVS, CDR2 FNYEAQ. CDR3 length: 14 residues. Here the CDR3 DNA reads TGTGCCAGCAGCGGAACAGGGGGCCGGGGGACCCAGTACTTC. Its protein is CASSGTGGRGTQYF.

This clone turned up a few times. A far larger clone is only one base removed, so a read error is likely. Other DNA sequences in the sample encode the same CDR3. The V call is TRBV30, the J call TRBJ2-7, with D unresolved. Germline CDR1 is GTSNPN and CDR2 is SVGIG (reference sequence). The length of the CDR3 is 15 residues. V was clipped by 2 bases and J by 5 bases, with 19 bases between them. In nucleotides, the CDR3 is TGTGCCTGGAGTCCGACCACACCTGTTGGGAACGAGCAGTACTTC. Its translation is CAWSPTTPVGNEQYF. Full variable domain (missing parts from reference TRBV30 and TRBJ2-7): SQTIHQWPATLVQPVGSPLSLECTVEGTSNPNLYWYRQAAGRGLQLLFYSVGIGQISSEVPQNLSASRPQDRQFILSSKKLLLSDSGFYLCAWSPTTPVGNEQYFGPGTRLTVT.

This clone was seen at least ten times. This CDR3 is also generated by other DNA sequences in the sample. The chain joins TRBV6-1 to TRBJ2-5; a weak D match, TRBD1 (6 bases). CDR1 MNHNS and CDR2 SASEGT come from the germline V gene. The length of the CDR3 is 15 residues. The V end lost 7 bases, the J end lost 2 bases, and 17 bases lay between the germline ends. CDR3 DNA: TGTGCCAGCAAACTGCTCCAGGGGCCACAAGAGACCCAGTACTTC. Translation gives CASKLLQGPQETQYF.

In this sample, this clone turned up once. The chain employs TRBV7-9 and TRBJ2-3; 8 bases fit TRBD1. CDR3 length: 16 amino acids. Germline-derived CDR1 and CDR2 are SEHNR and FQNEAQ (reference sequence). V shed 1 base, J shed 2 bases, and the junction held 5 bases outside the gene matches. In DNA form, the CDR3 reads TGTGCCAGCAGCTTAGTGCAGGGGGCTATCACAGATACGCAGTATTTT. This translates into CASSLVQGAITDTQYF.

The J gene is TRBJ2-1, the V gene TRBV27; 7 nucleotides match TRBD1. Germline V CDR1 and CDR2: MNHEY, SMNVEV (reference sequence). The CDR3 has 15 residues. J gave up 4 bases and V 3 bases, and 6 bases lay outside the gene matches. The CDR3 loop reads CASSLGQPRYNEQFF. The CDR3 coding sequence is TGTGCCAGCAGTTTGGGACAGCCCCGGTACAATGAGCAGTTCTTC.

Of note for this clone: A much more abundant neighbour one base away suggests this may be a read error. The chain carries TRBV7-2 and TRBJ2-7; 7 bases agree with TRBD1. CDR1 and CDR2 from the germline V gene are SGHTA and FQGNSA. CDR3 length: 15 amino acids. V was pared by 5 bases and J by 2 bases, with 9 bases of the junction left unmatched. In nucleotides, the CDR3 is TGTGCCAGCAGCACGGTGGGGACAGAAACCTACGAGCAGTACTTC. This codes for CASSTVGTETYEQYF.

This chain joins TRBV5-4 and TRBJ2-5; D may be TRBD1 (6 bases). Germline assignment: CDR1 SGHNT and CDR2 YYREEE (reference sequence). V was pared by 1 base and J by 3 bases, with 7 bases between. The CDR3 loop spans 13 amino acids. As DNA, the CDR3 is TGTGCCAGCAGCTTGTGGACAGAAGAGACCCAGTACTTC. Protein product: CASSLWTEETQYF.

Details on this clone: A far larger clone is just one base off, so this is likely a read error. The gene calls are TRBV5-4 and TRBJ2-3, with 11 positions matching TRBD2. The CDR3 is 16 amino acids. The germline V gene has CDR1 SGHNT and CDR2 YYREEE (reference sequence). CDR3 in DNA: TGTGCCAGCAGCTTGGTTAGCGGGAGGGACACAGATGCGCAGTATTTT. Translated: CASSLVSGRDTDAQYF. Variable domain in full (rest from reference TRBV5-4 and TRBJ2-3): ETGVTQSPTHLIKTRGQQVTLRCSSQSGHNTVSWYQQALGQGPQFIFQYYREEENGRGNFPPRFSGLQFPNYSSELNVNALELDDSALYLCASSLVSGRDTDAQYFGPGTRLTVL.

The V call is TRBV28, the J call TRBJ2-1; 13 nucleotides agree with TRBD2. CDR3 size: 16 residues. Unmatched junction bases numbered 4, after V lost 4 bases and J lost 4 bases. In germline, CDR1 is MDHEN, CDR2 SYDVKM. DNA of the CDR3: TGTGCCAGCAGTTCCGGGACTAGCGGGATTTACAATGAGCAGTTCTTC. Its protein product is CASSSGTSGIYNEQFF. The variable domain in full, with the rest retrieved from reference TRBV28 and TRBJ2-1, is DVKVTQSSRYLVKRTGEKVFLECVQDMDHENMFWYRQDPGLGLRLIYFSYDVKMKEKGDIPEGYSVSREKKERFSLILESASTNQTSMYLCASSSGTSGIYNEQFFGPGTRLTVL.

The chain is built from TRBV29-1 and TRBJ2-2; a weak D match, TRBD2 (5 bases). The V and J ends lost 4 bases and 0 bases respectively, with 6 bases between them. This CDR3 has 13 amino acids. Germline lookup yields CDR1 SQVTM and CDR2 ANQGSEA. This CDR3 reads CSVGRSNTGELFF. In nucleotides, the CDR3 is TGCAGCGTTGGGAGGTCGAACACCGGGGAGCTGTTTTTT.

Worth noting for this clone: Only one base separates this from a far larger clonotype, so it likely reflects a read error. Within the sample, other DNA sequences also encode this same CDR3. The chain's CDR3 is CSVAYTSGWGQGYTF. DNA for the CDR3: TGCAGCGTTGCTTATACCTCGGGATGGGGACAGGGCTACACCTTC. The V call is TRBV29-1, the J call TRBJ1-2; 7 nucleotides match TRBD1. J gave up 8 bases and V 4 bases, and 16 bases lay outside the gene matches. Germline V CDR1 and CDR2: SQVTM, ANQGSEA. This CDR3 contains 15 residues.

The rearrangement uses TRBV4-3 and TRBJ2-3, with D possibly being TRBD2 (5 bases). Germline V gene data show CDR1 as LGHNA and CDR2 as YSLEER. The CDR3 totals 16 residues. Trimming left V 0 bases short and J 2 bases short, with 12 bases between. The CDR3 coding sequence is TGCGCCAGCAGCCAAGAGATGGAGGAGTTCACAGATACGCAGTATTTT. Its protein is CASSQEMEEFTDTQYF.

About this clone: This is likely an artifact of a read error, given a far larger clone one base away. The chain joins TRBV14 to TRBJ2-5, with TRBD1 as a possible D gene (5 bases). Trimming removed 1 base from V and 9 bases from J, with 15 bases in between. Per germline, CDR1 SGHDN and CDR2 FVKESK. This CDR3 has 14 amino acids. Here the CDR3 reads CASSQGARGGAQYF. As DNA, the CDR3 is TGTGCCAGCAGCCAAGGAGCAAGGGGTGGGGCCCAGTACTTC.

V and J are TRBV11-3 and TRBJ2-1; tentatively, D is TRBD2 (6 bases). Germline CDR1 reads SGHNT; CDR2 reads YENEEA. The CDR3 spans 17 residues. The V end was cut by 2 bases, the J end by 0 bases, with 14 bases between. CDR3 amino acids: CASSLLGGTNSYNEQFF. CDR3 DNA: TGTGCCAGCAGCTTACTGGGCGGGACGAACTCCTACAATGAGCAGTTCTTC.

This chain connects TRBV7-2 to TRBJ2-2, with 14 bases lining up with TRBD2. The CDR3 extends over 18 amino acids. CDR1 and CDR2 (germline): SGHTA, FQGNSA. V was pared by 4 bases and J by 6 bases, with 10 bases of the junction left unmatched. CDR3 amino acids: CASSYSGLAGVSAGELFF. The DNA for the CDR3 is TGTGCCAGCAGCTATTCGGGACTAGCGGGAGTATCGGCCGGGGAGCTGTTTTTT.

V usage is TRBV14 and J usage is TRBJ2-7; D gene ambiguous. CDR3 length: 11 amino acids. Trimming removed 3 bases from V and 5 bases from J, with 5 bases in between. Germline CDR1 SGHDN, CDR2 FVKESK. The CDR3 DNA sequence: TGTGCCAGCAGCCAGTCAAACGAGCAGTACTTC. It yields the protein CASSQSNEQYF.

The table lists this clone with a count of one. A far larger clone differs by one base, so this is likely a read error. This CDR3 is also generated by other DNA sequences in the sample. This sequence joins TRBV7-9 and TRBJ2-7; D gene uncertain. The CDR3 is 12 residues long. Trimming cost V 3 bases and J 1 base, with 4 bases left between them. CDR1 SEHNR and CDR2 FQNEAQ come from the germline V gene (reference sequence). The CDR3 loop reads CASSLGSYEQYF. CDR3 nucleotide sequence: TGTGCCAGCAGCTTGGGGTCCTACGAGCAGTACTTC.

V gene TRBV7-6 combines with J gene TRBJ2-1; 9 bases are a match to TRBD1. Trimming at V came to 5 bases and at J to 5 bases, leaving 4 bases not matched to a gene. CDR1 and CDR2 from the germline V gene are SGHVS and FNYEAQ. This CDR3 contains 14 residues. This chain's CDR3 is CASSRRQGDNEQFF. DNA for the CDR3: TGTGCCAGCAGCCGCAGACAGGGGGACAATGAGCAGTTCTTC.

The chain links TRBV10-3 to TRBJ2-3; D may correspond to TRBD1 or TRBD2 (9 bases each). This CDR3 spans 16 amino acids. V lost 3 bases and J lost 11, with 24 bases in between. Germline CDR1 ENHRY, CDR2 SYGVKD. In DNA, the CDR3 is TGTGCCATCAGTGAAGAACTAGCGGGCCAGACAGGGGGGCAGTATTTT. Encoded protein: CAISEELAGQTGGQYF.

This clone was recorded only once. Other nucleotide sequences from this sample produce the same CDR3. The chain is built from TRBV30 and TRBJ1-2; D possibly corresponds to TRBD1 (6 bases). Trimming stripped 4 bases from V and 4 bases from J, with 10 bases between. The CDR3 loop spans 12 amino acids. Looked up from germline, CDR1 is GTSNPN and CDR2 is SVGIG (reference sequence). The CDR3 sequence is CAWNPGAYGYTF. CDR3 nucleotides: TGTGCCTGGAACCCGGGGGCCTATGGCTACACCTTC.

CDR3 residues: CASSLSSGTGMVGELFF. Here the CDR3 DNA reads TGTGCCAGCAGTTTATCCTCCGGGACAGGGATGGTCGGGGAGCTGTTTTTT. The chain has TRBV27 and TRBJ2-2, with TRBD1 matching 9 bases. Trimming at V came to 0 bases and at J to 7 bases, leaving 9 bases not matched to a gene. This CDR3 comprises 17 residues. Per the germline V gene, CDR1 is MNHEY and CDR2 is SMNVEV (reference sequence).

Only a few counts were recorded for this clone. The V and J genes are TRBV10-3 and TRBJ2-2, with D possibly being TRBD1 or TRBD2 (5 bases each). Germline V gives CDR1 ENHRY, CDR2 SYGVKD. Trimming left V 9 bases short and J 3 bases short, with 11 bases between. The CDR3 spans 13 residues. The CDR3 DNA reads TGTGCCATACGGGACCAGTACACCGGGGAGCTGTTTTTT. Translating it yields CAIRDQYTGELFF.

This chain connects TRBV28 to TRBJ1-5; D call uncertain. Between the trimmed V and J ends, which lost 7 bases and 1 base, there was a span of 14 bases. The CDR3 loop spans 15 amino acids. Per germline, CDR1 MDHEN and CDR2 SYDVKM. DNA for the CDR3: TGTGCCAGCACCTGGGGAGGGAGGAGCAATCAGCCCCAGCATTTT. Amino acids: CASTWGGRSNQPQHF.

This chain connects TRBV28 to TRBJ2-7; D is uncertain. The CDR3 is 13 amino acids. The V end lost 5 bases, the J end lost 5 bases, and 13 bases lay between the germline ends. CDR1 is MDHEN and CDR2 is SYDVKM in the germline V gene. In DNA, the CDR3 is TGTGCCAGCAGTCCCCCCTCGCGGAACGAGCAGTACTTC. Translated, it gives CASSPPSRNEQYF.

The V gene is TRBV28, the J gene TRBJ2-5; D is perhaps TRBD1 or TRBD2 (6 bases each). The CDR3 contains 15 residues. V was cut by 5 bases and J by 5 bases, with 18 bases left in between. Germline V gene lookup returns CDR1 MDHEN and CDR2 SYDVKM. CDR3 sequence: CASSRRGVNAETQYF. CDR3 in DNA: TGTGCCAGCAGTCGAAGGGGGGTAAACGCGGAGACCCAGTACTTC.

This clone appeared a few times. The chain is built from TRBV9 and TRBJ2-5, with 7 bases that match TRBD1. From germline, CDR1 is SGDLS and CDR2 YYNGEE. The CDR3 is 14 amino acids. With V trimmed by 4 bases and J by 2 bases, 5 bases remained unmatched. The CDR3 sequence is CASSLGQPQETQYF. The CDR3, as DNA: TGTGCCAGCAGCCTGGGACAGCCGCAAGAGACCCAGTACTTC.

The chain links TRBV19 to TRBJ1-3; the D gene is possibly TRBD1 (5 bases). Per the germline V gene, CDR1 is LNHDA and CDR2 is SQIVND (reference sequence). V was cut by 4 bases and J by 0 bases, with 13 bases left in between. The CDR3 is made up of 16 amino acids. In DNA form, the CDR3 reads TGTGCCAGTAGTAGGGGACGGACAAACTCTGGAAACACCATATATTTT. Residues: CASSRGRTNSGNTIYF.

This chain uses TRBV28 with TRBJ2-2, with 12 bases fitting TRBD1. Losses at the gene ends were 5 bases for V and 6 bases for J; bases not matched to a gene: 4. This CDR3 is built from 15 residues. Germline V gene lookup returns CDR1 MDHEN and CDR2 SYDVKM. Here the CDR3 reads CASSRGTGGPGELFF. CDR3 DNA sequence: TGTGCCAGCAGTCGTGGGACAGGGGGCCCCGGGGAGCTGTTTTTT.

J is TRBJ2-2 and V is TRBV11-2; no reliable D call. Germline V gives CDR1 SGHAT, CDR2 FQNNGV. V was pared by 1 base and J by 0 bases, with 6 bases between. The CDR3 runs to 15 residues. The CDR3 bases are TGTGCCAGCAGCTTAGTACTAACGAACACCGGGGAGCTGTTTTTT. This codes for CASSLVLTNTGELFF.

The rearrangement links TRBV5-1 to TRBJ2-3, with D perhaps assigned TRBD1 or TRBD2 (6 bases each). The CDR3 contains 15 residues. Per the germline V gene, CDR1 is SGHRS and CDR2 is YFSETQ. V lost 3 bases to trimming and J lost 6 bases, with 17 bases between them. This CDR3 is CASSSRGLKDDTQYF. The CDR3 DNA reads as TGCGCCAGCAGCTCCCGGGGGCTAAAGGACGATACGCAGTATTTT.

Comment on this clone: Given a much more abundant clone one base away, this may be a read error. The J gene is TRBJ2-7, the V gene TRBV7-6; a weak D match, TRBD1 (6 bases). V shed 2 bases and J shed 5 bases, with 25 bases lying between them. Germline CDR1 and CDR2: SGHVS and FNYEAQ. The CDR3 is 18 amino acids. CDR3 coding DNA: TGTGCCAGCAGCTTACTCCCACCTTGGACAGTGGTGGAAAACGAGCAGTACTTC. Amino acids: CASSLLPPWTVVENEQYF. Complete variable domain (other parts from reference TRBV7-6 and TRBJ2-7): GAGVSQSPRYKVTKRGQDVALRCDPISGHVSLYWYRQALGQGPEFLTYFNYEAQQDKSGLPNDRFSAERPEGSISTLTIQRTEQRDSAMYRCASSLLPPWTVVENEQYFGPGTRLTVT.

The table lists this clone with a few counts. This is likely an artifact of a read error, given a far larger clone one base away. The same CDR3 also results from other DNA sequences found in this sample. This chain connects TRBV4-1 to TRBJ1-2, with no clear D. Germline V gives CDR1 MGHRA, CDR2 YSYEKL. The CDR3 is 13 amino acids. The CDR3 sequence is CASSQDSPTGYTF. CDR3 nucleotide sequence: TGCGCCAGCAGCCAAGATTCCCCGACTGGCTACACATTC.